The clone carrying this TCR beta chain was detected many times. Exclusion criteria comprised uncontrolled infection, other autoimmune disease, pregnancy or lactation. Together with thyroid ultrasound, orbital computed tomography, serum thyroxine and TRAb, clinical symptoms were used for diagnoses. Using over 8.5 ml of fresh peripheral blood, PBMCs were prepared. This sample is drawn from a study of T cells in Graves' hyperthyroidism and ophthalmopathy. CDR1 SGHTS and CDR2 YDEGEE come from the germline V gene. The CDR3 totals 16 residues. Trimming took off 0 bases at V and 2 bases at J, with 14 bases between the two ends. It was RNA transcripts that yielded the amplified TCR beta CDR3 regions. An initial round of RT-PCR targeting the TCR CDR3 relied on the HTBI primer set. MiXCR, run by TCRdb on the multiplex PCR reads, gives a single entry per CDR3 protein. The sample consists of around 190,000 distinct CDR3 sequences, about a sixth of them appearing once.

Sequencing was performed on blood. The chain combines TRBV5-8 with TRBJ1-1; weak D call: TRBD1 (6 bases). The receptor was isolated from a woman in her 50s with Graves' hyperthyroidism. The CDR3 coding sequence is TGTGCCAGCAGCTTGGGGACAGTGATAGGTAACACTGAAGCTTTCTTT. Amino acids: CASSLGTVIGNTEAFF.